This passage covers 13 T cell receptor beta chains from one sample sequenced in a study of blood T cell repertoires in COVID-19. Clones were read by immunoSEQ multiplex PCR, and TCRdb kept only the in-frame ones, dropping some. The sample comprises about 92,000 clones, 70% to 90% of which are singletons, and around 19% rests with the top ten. Sample: peripheral blood. The origin of the receptors is an older woman with COVID-19, enrolled during active disease.

As DNA, the CDR3 is TGTGCCAGCAGCGTAGGACAGAACCTGGGCTACACCTTC. It is translated as CASSVGQNLGYTF. The rearrangement joins TRBV9 to TRBJ1-2; D might be TRBD1 (5 bases). The germline gives CDR1 SGDLS, CDR2 YYNGEE. CDR3 length equals 13 residues. The V and J ends lost 0 bases and 8 bases respectively, with 11 bases between them.

The CDR3 DNA reads as TGTGCCAGCAGTATTGGAGGCCAAGAGACCCAGTACTTC. Its translation: CASSIGGQETQYF. The chain joins TRBV12-3 or TRBV12-4 to TRBJ2-5; possible D gene TRBD2, 5 bases. This CDR3 is 13 amino acids long. Trimming left V 5 bases short and J 1 base short, with 8 bases between.

The J gene is TRBJ1-1, the V gene TRBV7-9; possible D gene TRBD1, 6 bases. Per the germline V gene, CDR1 is SEHNR and CDR2 is FQNEAQ (reference sequence). The CDR3 loop spans 15 amino acids. V was clipped by 7 bases and J by 4 bases, with 19 bases between them. The CDR3 bases are TGTGCCAGCACCAAAGAAGGGGGATTTAGCACTGAAGCTTTCTTT. Translation gives CASTKEGGFSTEAFF.

CDR3 amino acids: CASNEQGNVSPLHF. CDR3 nucleotide sequence: TGTGCCAGCAACGAACAGGGGAATGTTTCACCCCTCCACTTT. J is TRBJ1-6 and V is TRBV9; 7 positions match TRBD1. CDR1 and CDR2 (germline): SGDLS, YYNGEE. The CDR3 has 14 amino acids. V dropped 6 bases and J dropped 9; count of bases not matched to a gene: 9.

The chain is built from TRBV5-5 and TRBJ1-6; TRBD1 matches at 7 bases. With V trimmed by 5 bases and J by 10 bases, 9 bases remained unmatched. This CDR3 spans 14 amino acids. The V gene's germline CDR1 is SGHKS and CDR2 YYEKEE (reference sequence). The chain's CDR3 is CASRYDRVGSPLHF. DNA for the CDR3: TGTGCCAGCAGATACGACAGGGTTGGGTCACCCCTCCACTTT.

This chain joins TRBV6-6 and TRBJ1-2; tentatively, D is TRBD1 (5 bases). This CDR3 spans 11 amino acids. Trimming stripped 8 bases from V and 4 bases from J, with 8 bases between. Per germline, CDR1 MNHNY and CDR2 SVGAGI (reference sequence). The CDR3 DNA reads as TGTGCCAGCGGACAAGGCTATGGCTACACCTTC. Translating it yields CASGQGYGYTF.

This clone was observed a few times. This chain connects TRBV19 to TRBJ1-3; the D is unclear. The CDR3 is 17 amino acids. V was trimmed by 0 bases and J by 0 bases, leaving 12 bases between them. The germline V gene encodes CDR1 LNHDA and CDR2 SQIVND (reference sequence). The CDR3: CASSIEEGTFSGNTIYF. DNA of the CDR3: TGTGCCAGTAGTATAGAGGAGGGAACCTTCTCTGGAAACACCATATATTTT.

This chain links TRBV6-5 with TRBJ2-7; D remains unclear. CDR3 length equals 12 residues. With 6 bases removed from V and 6 bases from J, the gap between germline ends came to 12 bases. The germline V gene has CDR1 MNHEY and CDR2 SVGAGI. The CDR3 DNA follows: TGTGCCAGCAGCTATAGTCGGTCCGAGCAGTACTTC. Translating gives CASSYSRSEQYF.

The rearrangement links TRBV11-2 to TRBJ2-3; 14 bases fit TRBD2. Trimming cost V 5 bases and J 0 bases; bases outside gene matches: 7. CDR1 and CDR2 (germline): SGHAT, FQNNGV. This CDR3 has 18 amino acids. DNA of the CDR3: TGTGCCAGCAGCCTGGGACTAGCGGGGGCATTTAGCACAGATACGCAGTATTTT. This gives the protein CASSLGLAGAFSTDTQYF.

This clone showed up just a few times. The chain couples TRBV7-9 to TRBJ2-3, with 7 bases that match TRBD1. The CDR3 is made up of 14 amino acids. After removal of 6 bases from V and 6 bases from J, the junction contained 9 bases not matched to a gene. Germline CDR1 and CDR2: SEHNR and FQNEAQ (reference sequence). CDR3 DNA: TGTGCCAGCAGTTCCACAGGGGCAAGGGATACGCAGTATTTT. Translated, it gives CASSSTGARDTQYF.

This rearrangement joins TRBV19 to TRBJ2-7; 8 nucleotides agree with TRBD2. There are 13 residues in the CDR3. Germline values: CDR1 LNHDA, CDR2 SQIVND (reference sequence). V was pared by 6 bases and J by 2 bases, with 3 bases of the junction left unmatched. CDR3 nucleotide sequence: TGTGCCAGTAGCCCGGGGGGGCCCTACGAGCAGTACTTC. Translated, it gives CASSPGGPYEQYF.

This chain links TRBV21-1 with TRBJ2-3; the table's TRBD1 call for D was not verified on the DNA. TRBV21-1 is reported as a pseudogene. The CDR3 consists of 21 residues. Written as DNA, the CDR3 is TGTGCCAGCAATAAGTTCCCGGCGGCAAGGGGCCTGCTGGATCGCACAGATACGCAGTATTTT. Translating it yields CASNKFPAARGLLDRTDTQYF.

V usage is TRBV6-2 or TRBV6-3 and J usage is TRBJ1-2, with TRBD1 matching over 7 bases. Losses at the gene ends were 5 bases for V and 8 bases for J; bases not matched to a gene: 14. CDR1 is MNHEY and CDR2 is SVGEGT in the germline V gene. The CDR3 extends over 15 amino acids. The CDR3 loop is CASSQPGQQLWGYTF. CDR3 sequence (DNA): TGTGCCAGCAGTCAACCGGGACAGCAATTGTGGGGCTACACCTTC.